This T cell receptor (beta chain) was obtained from a study of T cells in Graves' hyperthyroidism and ophthalmopathy. What was amplified from RNA transcripts were TCR beta CDR3 regions. Primed by the HTBI set, a first-round RT-PCR was run on the TCR CDR3. MiXCR, applied by TCRdb to the multiplex PCR reads, yields one record per CDR3 protein. The table lists over 700,000 distinct CDR3 sequences, over 35% of them singletons. This clonotype has at least ten counts. The antigen is not known. Calling Graves' hyperthyroidism stable meant ophthalmopathy did not progress within 18 months. Broader study findings: The authors' 13 V-J model separated ophthalmopathy from stable hyperthyroidism.

The length of the CDR3 is 14 residues. CDR1 is SQVTM, CDR2 ANQGSEA, per germline. The ends lost 5 bases at V and 3 bases at J; junction bases unmatched: 3. Sequenced material: blood. V gene TRBV29-1 combines with J gene TRBJ2-5; TRBD2 matches at 13 bases. This sequence originates from a man between 18 and 29 years old with Graves' hyperthyroidism. The CDR3 DNA reads as TGCAGCGTTCTTGGACTAGCGGGGGAAGAGACCCAGTACTTC. Translated: CSVLGLAGEETQYF.